The next 30 T cell receptor beta chains were all read from a single sample in a study of shared clonotypes between healthy human individuals. The method was immunoSEQ multiplex PCR; TCRdb's version includes in-frame clones alone and lacks a portion of them. Here the sample spans a few hundred thousand clones, under 80% being singletons. The sequenced material came from memory CD4+ T cells sorted from blood. Subset: CD45RA-negative fraction. These receptor sequences come from a man between 25 and 39 years old in good health.

The V and J genes are TRBV5-1 and TRBJ2-7, with TRBD1 matching over 9 bases. J was trimmed by 5 bases and V by 0 bases; bases with no gene match: 15. CDR1 SGHRS and CDR2 YFSETQ come from the germline V gene. The CDR3 sequence is 18 residues long. The CDR3 DNA is TGCGCCAGCAGCTTGGCCTGGGTGGGGGACAGGGATAGACACGAGCAGTACTTC. Translated, it gives CASSLAWVGDRDRHEQYF.

In this sample, this clone turned up a few times. The chain uses TRBV2 and TRBJ2-5; 7 bases match TRBD1. The junction had 15 bases not matched to a gene; V was cut back by 6 bases and J by 2 bases. This CDR3 is built from 17 residues. Germline lookup yields CDR1 SNHLY and CDR2 FYNNEI. CDR3 nucleotide sequence: TGTGCCAGCAGGATAGAGACAGGGTGGCTACAACAAGAGACCCAGTACTTC. Encoded protein: CASRIETGWLQQETQYF.

The CDR3 reads CASSFRETQYF. CDR3 DNA sequence: TGTGCCAGCAGCTTTCGAGAGACCCAGTACTTC. This chain connects TRBV5-6 to TRBJ2-5, with D uncertain. This CDR3 is 11 amino acids long. Per the germline V gene, CDR1 is SGHDT and CDR2 is YYEEEE. V was cut by 2 bases and J by 4 bases, with 3 bases left in between.

The V gene is TRBV28, the J gene TRBJ1-2, with 10 bases lining up with TRBD1. This CDR3 is 13 amino acids long. Looked up from germline, CDR1 is MDHEN and CDR2 is SYDVKM. The V segment lost 7 bases and the J segment 7 bases; nucleotides outside the gene matches: 6. As DNA, the CDR3 is TGTGCCAGCACCGACAGGGGGCAATTTGGCTACACCTTC. Translation gives CASTDRGQFGYTF.

The chain carries TRBV2 and TRBJ2-1, with 8 bases lining up with TRBD1. Trimming removed 3 bases from V and 0 bases from J; junction bases left unmatched: 4. CDR1 is SNHLY and CDR2 is FYNNEI in the germline V gene. The CDR3 consists of 16 residues. CDR3 region: CASSEEDRASYNEQFF. The CDR3 DNA reads TGTGCCAGCAGTGAGGAGGACAGGGCCTCCTACAATGAGCAGTTCTTC.

The gene calls are TRBV5-6 and TRBJ1-1; D might be TRBD1 (5 bases). Germline V gene data show CDR1 as SGHDT and CDR2 as YYEEEE. Trimming took off 6 bases at V and 5 bases at J, with 14 bases between the two ends. CDR3 length equals 13 residues. CDR3 coding DNA: TGTGCCAGCAAACCCCCACGGGGGACTGAAGCTTTCTTT. Translating it yields CASKPPRGTEAFF.

The table lists this clone with a few counts. The chain joins TRBV30 to TRBJ1-5, with a tentative D call TRBD1 (6 bases). Germline V gene sequence: CDR1 GTSNPN, CDR2 SVGIG (reference sequence). The CDR3 totals 13 residues. V was cut by 8 bases and J by 1 base, with 12 bases left in between. This CDR3 is CAIGGGSNQPQHF. The CDR3 DNA follows: TGTGCCATTGGTGGGGGCAGCAATCAGCCCCAGCATTTT.

This clone was counted between two and nine times. The chain is built from TRBV14 and TRBJ1-4; no reliable D call. This CDR3 comprises 15 residues. Trimming took 4 bases from V and 5 from J, leaving 14 bases between them. Germline CDR1 reads SGHDN; CDR2 reads FVKESK. The CDR3 spells CASSLQRRWNEKLFF. CDR3 DNA: TGTGCCAGCAGCCTTCAGCGGAGGTGGAATGAAAAACTGTTTTTT.

This chain uses TRBV5-1 with TRBJ2-5; unclear D gene. CDR1 is SGHRS and CDR2 is YFSETQ in the germline V gene. V was clipped by 4 bases and J by 5 bases, with 12 bases between them. The CDR3 has 13 residues. The CDR3 here is CASSEGSGETQYF. CDR3 in DNA: TGCGCCAGCAGCGAAGGATCGGGCGAGACCCAGTACTTC.

This chain connects TRBV4-3 to TRBJ1-4; possibly TRBD1 for D (6 bases). Trimming stripped 4 bases from V and 0 bases from J, with 15 bases between. CDR1 and CDR2 (germline): LGHNA, YSLEER. The CDR3 consists of 17 residues. The CDR3 protein is CASSPSGGRATNEKLFF. CDR3 DNA: TGCGCCAGCAGCCCCTCGGGGGGCAGGGCAACTAATGAAAAACTGTTTTTT.

In its sample, this clone was seen a few times. This rearrangement joins TRBV5-6 to TRBJ2-7; the match to TRBD1 covers 9 bases. CDR1 and CDR2 from the germline V gene are SGHDT and YYEEEE. V was pared by 4 bases and J by 7 bases, with 12 bases of the junction left unmatched. The CDR3 spans 15 residues. CDR3 protein: CASSHLLRDRDEQYF. DNA of the CDR3: TGTGCCAGCAGCCACCTACTCCGGGACAGGGATGAGCAGTACTTC.

The V and J genes are TRBV7-8 and TRBJ1-5, with TRBD1 identical over 9 bases. Per the germline V gene, CDR1 is SGHVS and CDR2 is FQNEAQ. With V trimmed by 5 bases and J by 0 bases, 11 bases remained unmatched. The CDR3 is made up of 18 amino acids. DNA for the CDR3: TGTGCCAGCAGCAAGGACAGGGGTGGGGGGTATAGCAATCAGCCCCAGCATTTT. Translation: CASSKDRGGGYSNQPQHF.

This clone was seen more than once but under ten times. This sample includes further DNA sequences coding for the same CDR3. V usage is TRBV28 and J usage is TRBJ1-3; D is uncertain. Trimming stripped 6 bases from V and 1 base from J, with 10 bases between. Germline lookup yields CDR1 MDHEN and CDR2 SYDVKM. The CDR3 has 14 amino acids. The CDR3 region has the DNA TGTGCCAGCAGCCCATCTGGTTCTGGAAACACCATATATTTT. Residues: CASSPSGSGNTIYF.

The chain employs TRBV10-3 and TRBJ2-3; the D call may be TRBD1 or TRBD2 (5 bases each). From germline, CDR1 is ENHRY and CDR2 SYGVKD. V was clipped by 10 bases and J by 3 bases, with 20 bases between them. The CDR3 extends over 15 amino acids. CDR3 coding DNA: TGTGCCACCATCAGCAGCCAGGGCGGGACAGATACGCAGTATTTT. Translated: CATISSQGGTDTQYF.

By sample fraction, this clone is medium-sized. The CDR3 spells CASSAGLAGYEQYF. CDR3 in DNA: TGTGCCAGCAGTGCGGGACTAGCGGGTTACGAGCAGTACTTC. The V gene is TRBV6-1, the J gene TRBJ2-7, with 12 positions matching TRBD2. CDR1 and CDR2 (germline): MNHNS, SASEGT. The CDR3 loop spans 14 amino acids. The V segment lost 4 bases and the J segment 4 bases; nucleotides outside the gene matches: 2.

This chain uses TRBV11-2 with TRBJ2-5; 9 bases align to TRBD1. There are 15 residues in the CDR3. The germline CDR1 and CDR2 sequences are SGHAT and FQNNGV. V lost 5 bases to trimming and J lost 7 bases; unmatched junction nucleotides: 11. The CDR3 coding sequence is TGTGCCAGCAGCACTTCCCGGGGACAGGGAAGGACCCAGTACTTC. It specifies CASSTSRGQGRTQYF.

The V gene is TRBV19, the J gene TRBJ1-5, with TRBD1 as a possible D gene (6 bases). CDR1 and CDR2 (germline): LNHDA, SQIVND (reference sequence). Trimming left V 6 bases short and J 1 base short, with 13 bases between. CDR3 length: 15 residues. CDR3 bases: TGTGCCAGTAGCCCACAGGACAGAAGCAATCAGCCCCAGCATTTT. As protein: CASSPQDRSNQPQHF.

The V gene is TRBV6-1, the J gene TRBJ2-2; D unresolved. The CDR3 loop spans 14 amino acids. Between the trimmed V and J ends, which lost 5 bases and 7 bases, there was a span of 14 bases. Germline assignment: CDR1 MNHNS and CDR2 SASEGT. The CDR3 is CASSRTLRNGELFF. The CDR3 DNA reads as TGTGCCAGCAGTAGGACCCTAAGGAACGGGGAGCTGTTTTTT.

This clone has a handful of counts. The chain has TRBV19 and TRBJ1-4, with D maybe TRBD1 (6 bases). V lost 6 bases and J 5 bases, leaving 22 bases between the germline ends. Germline V lookup: CDR1 LNHDA, CDR2 SQIVND (reference sequence). The length of the CDR3 is 17 residues. CDR3 residues: CASSRRPLQGQNEKLFF. CDR3 DNA sequence: TGTGCCAGTAGCCGACGCCCATTACAGGGCCAGAATGAAAAACTGTTTTTT. Complete variable domain (other parts from reference TRBV19 and TRBJ1-4): DGGITQSPKYLFRKEGQNVTLSCEQNLNHDAMYWYRQDPGQGLRLIYYSQIVNDFQKGDIAEGYSVSREKKESFPLTVTSAQKNPTAFYLCASSRRPLQGQNEKLFFGSGTQLSVL.

V usage is TRBV18 and J usage is TRBJ2-1; 9 bases match TRBD1. Trimming took 2 bases from V and 6 from J; bases not matched to a gene: 5. Germline V gene lookup returns CDR1 KGHSH and CDR2 LQKENI. CDR3 length: 15 residues. In DNA form, the CDR3 reads TGTGCCAGCTCACCAATGGGACAGGGAACCAATGAGCAGTTCTTC. As protein: CASSPMGQGTNEQFF.

The CDR3 here is CALQSGRYEQYF. The DNA of the CDR3 is TGTGCCCTCCAGTCAGGGCGGTACGAGCAGTACTTC. The J gene is TRBJ2-7, the V gene TRBV18, with D perhaps matching TRBD1 (5 bases). This CDR3 comprises 12 residues. Trimming took off 11 bases at V and 4 bases at J, with 15 bases between the two ends. Germline V CDR1 and CDR2: KGHSH, LQKENI. The full variable domain, rest sourced from reference TRBV18 and TRBJ2-7, is NAGVMQNPRHLVRRRGQEARLRCSPMKGHSHVYWYRQLPEEGLKFMVYLQKENIIDESGMPKERFSAEFPKEGPSILRIQQVVRGDSAAYFCALQSGRYEQYFGPGTRLTVT.

The chain uses TRBV28 and TRBJ1-2; 8 positions match TRBD1. This CDR3 comprises 13 residues. V trimming: 0 bases; J trimming: 8 bases; junction bases outside the gene matches: 2. The V gene's germline CDR1 is MDHEN and CDR2 SYDVKM. Here the CDR3 reads CASSLWTGDGYTF. CDR3 DNA: TGTGCCAGCAGTTTATGGACAGGGGACGGCTACACCTTC.

This clone was detected ten times or more. The V call is TRBV27, the J call TRBJ2-1, with 11 bases that match TRBD2. V shed 3 bases, J shed 5 bases, and the junction held 18 bases outside the gene matches. The CDR3 sequence is 20 residues long. Germline CDR1 MNHEY, CDR2 SMNVEV (reference sequence). The CDR3 coding sequence is TGTGCCAGCAGTTTTCATTGGGGTGCTAGCGGGGGGTTTCCGGACAATGAGCAGTTCTTC. Encoded protein: CASSFHWGASGGFPDNEQFF.

This clone was picked up one time. The chain is built from TRBV21-1 and TRBJ1-1. TRBV21-1 represents a pseudogene. The CDR3 is 18 amino acids. The CDR3 here is CASSSWKGDRSKCLEAFF. The CDR3 DNA reads as TGTGCCAGCAGCTCTTGGAAAGGGGACCGGTCCAAATGCCTTGAAGCTTTCTTT.

This clone was recorded a few times. The chain has TRBV29-1 and TRBJ2-3; D assignment may be TRBD1 or TRBD2 (5 bases each). V lost 3 bases and J 1 base, leaving 11 bases between the germline ends. Germline V gene data show CDR1 as SQVTM and CDR2 as ANQGSEA. The CDR3 is made up of 14 amino acids. The CDR3 spells CSVERGHGTDTQYF. Here the CDR3 DNA reads TGCAGCGTTGAGAGGGGTCACGGCACAGATACGCAGTATTTT.

In this sample, this clone turned up many times. The J gene is TRBJ2-5, the V gene TRBV10-3; D is possibly TRBD1 (5 bases). The CDR3 contains 11 residues. The germline V gene has CDR1 ENHRY and CDR2 SYGVKD. V was pared by 8 bases and J by 7 bases, with 11 bases between. As DNA, the CDR3 is TGTGCCATCGGCAATCAGGGGACCCAGTACTTC. It translates to CAIGNQGTQYF.

This sequence joins TRBV2 and TRBJ2-7; perhaps TRBD2 as D (6 bases). Trimming left V 6 bases short and J 4 bases short, with 19 bases between. Germline-derived CDR1 and CDR2 are SNHLY and FYNNEI. This CDR3 spans 15 amino acids. In DNA form, the CDR3 reads TGTGCCAGCAGCCCCAATAGCGGAGGCCTGTACGAGCAGTACTTC. This translates into CASSPNSGGLYEQYF.

This chain uses TRBV2 with TRBJ1-3; D possibly corresponds to TRBD1 (5 bases). Germline V CDR1 and CDR2: SNHLY, FYNNEI. CDR3 length: 14 residues. Trimming removed 1 base from V and 4 bases from J, with 8 bases in between. CDR3: CASSEGGTGNTIYF. In nucleotides, the CDR3 is TGTGCCAGCAGTGAAGGGGGGACCGGAAACACCATATATTTT. Looking up the rest from reference TRBV2 and TRBJ1-3 gives the full variable domain: EPEVTQTPSHQVTQMGQEVILRCVPISNHLYFYWYRQILGQKVEFLVSFYNNEISEKSEIFDDQFSVERPDGSNFTLKIRSTKLEDSAMYFCASSEGGTGNTIYFGEGSWLTVV.

The table lists this clone with many counts. CDR3 DNA sequence: TGTGCCAGTAGTATGCCCAACCCGGGAAAGGGGACGGTGAGAGATACGCAGTATTTT. Protein product: CASSMPNPGKGTVRDTQYF. The gene calls are TRBV19 and TRBJ2-3, with D perhaps TRBD1 or TRBD2 (5 bases each). This CDR3 is 19 amino acids long. The V gene lost 3 bases and the J gene lost 5 bases, with 27 bases spanning the gap. The germline CDR1 and CDR2 sequences are LNHDA and SQIVND (reference sequence).

The chain links TRBV5-6 to TRBJ2-3, with 8 bases identical to TRBD2. Trimming cost V 2 bases and J 0 bases; bases outside gene matches: 5. The CDR3 is 16 residues long. Germline V lookup: CDR1 SGHDT, CDR2 YYEEEE. The DNA of the CDR3 is TGTGCCAGCAGCTTTGGGCTAGCGGGCAGCACAGATACGCAGTATTTT. This codes for CASSFGLAGSTDTQYF.